This entry lists 32 T cell receptor beta chains sequenced from one sample in a study of shared clonotypes between healthy human individuals. The data were produced by immunoSEQ multiplex PCR, yet TCRdb's version contains in-frame clones alone and is incomplete. The sample has approximately 340,000 clones, around four fifths seen once; the top ten hold around 9.3%. Sequenced input: memory CD4+ T cells sorted from blood. Subset meaning: CD45RA-negative fraction. These receptor sequences come from a man in his thirties or forties in good health.

In this sample, this clone turned up a few times. The CDR3 region is CASSLEVRGSNYGYTF. The DNA of the CDR3 is TGTGCCAGCAGCTTGGAGGTCAGGGGCTCTAACTATGGCTACACCTTC. V is TRBV5-6 and J is TRBJ1-2; the D gene is possibly TRBD1 (6 bases). V shed 0 bases and J shed 0 bases, with 12 bases lying between them. Germline CDR1 is SGHDT and CDR2 is YYEEEE. The CDR3 spans 16 residues.

This chain uses TRBV19 with TRBJ1-2; tentative D call: TRBD1 (6 bases). Germline values: CDR1 LNHDA, CDR2 SQIVND (reference sequence). Trimming pared 6 bases from V and 4 bases from J, leaving 18 bases between. CDR3 length: 15 residues. CDR3 residues: CASRTNKGESYGYTF. In DNA form, the CDR3 reads TGTGCCAGTAGAACCAATAAGGGGGAATCCTATGGCTACACCTTC.

This clone has more than one count but fewer than ten. The genes are TRBV28 and TRBJ2-5; 11 bases match TRBD2. This CDR3 has 15 amino acids. The V gene's germline CDR1 is MDHEN and CDR2 SYDVKM. Trimming at V came to 5 bases and at J to 5 bases, leaving 7 bases not matched to a gene. The CDR3 region is CASSPVAGGLETQYF. The CDR3 bases are TGTGCCAGCAGTCCCGTAGCGGGAGGGCTGGAGACCCAGTACTTC.

This clone was found many times. The V gene is TRBV7-9, the J gene TRBJ1-2; D ambiguous. Germline values: CDR1 SEHNR, CDR2 FQNEAQ (reference sequence). The CDR3 is made up of 14 amino acids. Trimming cost V 5 bases and J 1 base, with 11 bases left between them. CDR3 in amino acids: CASSPWRINYGYTF. In DNA form, the CDR3 reads TGTGCCAGCAGCCCGTGGAGGATTAACTATGGCTACACCTTC.

Only a few counts were recorded for this clone. The V and J genes are TRBV10-3 and TRBJ2-1, with TRBD1 matching over 9 bases. Germline V gene data show CDR1 as ENHRY and CDR2 as SYGVKD. V was pared by 6 bases and J by 6 bases, with 9 bases of the junction left unmatched. CDR3 size: 15 residues. This CDR3 reads CAISSRDRDVNEQFF. The CDR3 DNA reads as TGTGCCATCAGCAGCCGGGACAGGGACGTCAATGAGCAGTTCTTC.

This chain joins TRBV27 and TRBJ2-7; tentative D call: TRBD2 (6 bases). This CDR3 has 14 amino acids. Trimming stripped 8 bases from V and 2 bases from J, with 16 bases between. Germline CDR1 MNHEY, CDR2 SMNVEV (reference sequence). This CDR3 reads CASRMAGPPYEQYF. The DNA of the CDR3 is TGTGCCAGCCGGATGGCGGGACCCCCCTACGAGCAGTACTTC.

A remark on this clone: The sample holds other DNA sequences that translate to the same CDR3. This chain uses TRBV5-4 with TRBJ2-5; D ambiguous. Trimming cost V 0 bases and J 1 base, with 7 bases left between them. Germline assignment: CDR1 SGHNT and CDR2 YYREEE (reference sequence). This CDR3 region has 14 residues. CDR3 loop: CASSLGQLQETQYF. As DNA, the CDR3 is TGTGCCAGCAGCTTGGGACAACTCCAAGAGACCCAGTACTTC.

The rearrangement joins TRBV5-1 to TRBJ2-7, with TRBD2 matching over 7 bases. CDR1 is SGHRS, CDR2 YFSETQ, per germline. V lost 9 bases, J lost 0 bases, and 9 bases stayed unmatched. The CDR3 extends over 14 amino acids. The CDR3 region is CATAAGPTSYEQYF. The CDR3 bases are TGCGCCACCGCAGCGGGACCAACCTCCTACGAGCAGTACTTC.

This clone showed up just a few times. The V call is TRBV6-1, the J call TRBJ2-3; no clear D. Between the trimmed V and J ends, which lost 7 bases and 2 bases, there was a span of 7 bases. Per the germline V gene, CDR1 is MNHNS and CDR2 is SASEGT. This CDR3 has 12 residues. The CDR3 coding sequence is TGTGCCAGCAAGAGTGACACAGATACGCAGTATTTT. This translates into CASKSDTDTQYF.

In this sample, this clone turned up a few times. This sequence joins TRBV9 and TRBJ2-3; 7 nucleotides match TRBD1. Unmatched junction bases numbered 8, after V lost 4 bases and J lost 3 bases. This CDR3 region has 15 residues. Germline V CDR1 and CDR2: SGDLS, YYNGEE. CDR3 sequence reads: CASSITGAWTDTQYF. In nucleotides, the CDR3 is TGTGCCAGCAGCATCACAGGGGCGTGGACAGATACGCAGTATTTT.

This chain links TRBV27 with TRBJ2-7; a possible D gene is TRBD1 (5 bases). V lost 3 bases and J lost 4, with 13 bases in between. The germline CDR1 and CDR2 sequences are MNHEY and SMNVEV (reference sequence). There are 14 residues in the CDR3. The CDR3 region is CASSFRGDPYEQYF. Here the CDR3 DNA reads TGTGCCAGCAGTTTTAGGGGCGACCCGTACGAGCAGTACTTC.

The chain uses TRBV7-6 and TRBJ2-2, with 11 nucleotides matching TRBD2. This CDR3 is built from 15 residues. Trimming at V came to 6 bases and at J to 4 bases, leaving 4 bases not matched to a gene. The germline gives CDR1 SGHVS, CDR2 FNYEAQ. CDR3 DNA: TGTGCCAGCAGGCCACTAGCGGGAGCCACCGGGGAGCTGTTTTTT. It is translated as CASRPLAGATGELFF.

The CDR3 is CASSSRTGLYEQYF. As DNA, the CDR3 is TGTGCCAGTAGTTCTCGGACAGGACTCTACGAGCAGTACTTC. The rearrangement links TRBV19 to TRBJ2-7; 7 bases match TRBD1. The CDR3 runs 14 residues. V shed 5 bases and J 3 bases; nucleotides not matched to a gene: 7. Per germline, CDR1 LNHDA and CDR2 SQIVND (reference sequence).

This chain joins TRBV4-3 and TRBJ2-3, with D possibly TRBD2 on 5 matching bases. CDR1 is LGHNA and CDR2 is YSLEER in the germline V gene. The CDR3 spans 16 residues. Deletions cut 1 base from V and 3 bases from J, with 14 bases between. The CDR3 spells CASSQAWRADTDTQYF. CDR3 sequence (DNA): TGCGCCAGCAGCCAAGCGTGGCGAGCGGATACAGATACGCAGTATTTT.

The chain is built from TRBV15 and TRBJ2-3; 9 bases fit TRBD2. Germline V gene data show CDR1 as LNHNV and CDR2 as YYDKDF (reference sequence). V shed 0 bases and J 7 bases; nucleotides not matched to a gene: 14. The CDR3 runs to 18 residues. The CDR3: CATSRDRGAAGGQNTQYF. For the CDR3, the DNA is TGTGCCACCAGCAGAGATAGGGGGGCGGCGGGAGGGCAAAATACGCAGTATTTT. Combining the CDR3 with reference TRBV15 and TRBJ2-3 gives the whole variable domain DAMVIQNPRYQVTQFGKPVTLSCSQTLNHNVMYWYQQKSSQAPKLLFHYYDKDFNNEADTPDNFQSRRPNTSFCFLDIRSPGLGDTAMYLCATSRDRGAAGGQNTQYFGPGTRLTVL.

CDR3: CSVEPGLAGALGEQFF. The DNA for the CDR3 is TGCAGCGTTGAGCCGGGACTAGCGGGCGCTCTTGGGGAGCAGTTCTTC. The rearrangement links TRBV29-1 to TRBJ2-1, with 12 bases lining up with TRBD2. The germline V gene encodes CDR1 SQVTM and CDR2 ANQGSEA. Trimming at V came to 3 bases and at J to 10 bases, leaving 13 bases not matched to a gene. The CDR3 loop spans 16 amino acids.

The CDR3 loop reads CASSPGLAGGIYNEQFF. As DNA, the CDR3 is TGCGCCAGCAGCCCGGGACTAGCGGGGGGGATTTACAATGAGCAGTTCTTC. J is TRBJ2-1 and V is TRBV5-1; 16 bases align to TRBD2. The CDR3 length is 17 residues. V shed 4 bases and J 4 bases; nucleotides not matched to a gene: 5. Germline CDR1 and CDR2: SGHRS and YFSETQ. The full variable domain, its missing parts supplied by reference TRBV5-1 and TRBJ2-1, is KAGVTQTPRYLIKTRGQQVTLSCSPISGHRSVSWYQQTPGQGLQFLFEYFSETQRNKGNFPGRFSGRQFSNSRSEMNVSTLELGDSALYLCASSPGLAGGIYNEQFFGPGTRLTVL.

The chain combines TRBV5-1 with TRBJ2-1; a possible D gene is TRBD2 (6 bases). Trimming pared 0 bases from V and 2 bases from J, leaving 27 bases between. CDR3 length: 21 residues. The germline CDR1 and CDR2 sequences are SGHRS and YFSETQ. The CDR3 DNA is TGCGCCAGCAGCTTGGCCCGAGGTGCGGTGAGGGAGGTGTCTGCCTACAATGAGCAGTTCTTC. Amino acid sequence: CASSLARGAVREVSAYNEQFF.

This clone appeared many times. V usage is TRBV6-1 and J usage is TRBJ2-7; 8 bases fit TRBD1. CDR1 and CDR2 (germline): MNHNS, SASEGT. The CDR3 consists of 15 residues. J gave up 5 bases and V 1 base, and 7 bases lay outside the gene matches. CDR3 coding DNA: TGTGCCAGCAGTGAAGAGGGGTCAGGGGGCGACGAGCAGTACTTC. Translating gives CASSEEGSGGDEQYF.

The chain couples TRBV28 to TRBJ1-1; D might be TRBD1 (5 bases). CDR1 and CDR2 from the germline V gene are MDHEN and SYDVKM. The V gene lost 4 bases and the J gene lost 6 bases, with 12 bases spanning the gap. This CDR3 region has 13 residues. DNA of the CDR3: TGTGCCAGCAGTTCCCCAGGGTACCCTGAAGCTTTCTTT. This codes for CASSSPGYPEAFF. The entire variable domain, with the rest obtained from reference TRBV28 and TRBJ1-1, is as follows: DVKVTQSSRYLVKRTGEKVFLECVQDMDHENMFWYRQDPGLGLRLIYFSYDVKMKEKGDIPEGYSVSREKKERFSLILESASTNQTSMYLCASSSPGYPEAFFGQGTRLTVV.

V gene TRBV14 combines with J gene TRBJ2-2; D ambiguous. This CDR3 comprises 16 residues. V lost 4 bases, J lost 4 bases, and 16 bases lay in between. Germline V gene sequence: CDR1 SGHDN, CDR2 FVKESK. The CDR3 nucleotides read TGTGCCAGCAGCCCAAGGTCTCCCTCGGGCACCGGGGAGCTGTTTTTT. It specifies CASSPRSPSGTGELFF.

The chain is built from TRBV5-1 and TRBJ1-6; TRBD1 aligns across 8 bases. Germline V gene lookup returns CDR1 SGHRS and CDR2 YFSETQ. CDR3 length equals 17 residues. Trimming removed 3 bases from V and 6 bases from J; junction bases left unmatched: 11. CDR3 DNA: TGCGCCAGCAGCTCCGCCGGACAGGGCACCCTTAATTCACCCCTCCACTTT. Protein sequence: CASSSAGQGTLNSPLHF. Drawing the rest from reference TRBV5-1 and TRBJ1-6, the complete variable domain is KAGVTQTPRYLIKTRGQQVTLSCSPISGHRSVSWYQQTPGQGLQFLFEYFSETQRNKGNFPGRFSGRQFSNSRSEMNVSTLELGDSALYLCASSSAGQGTLNSPLHFGNGTRLTVT.

This chain connects TRBV5-1 to TRBJ2-1; the D call may be TRBD1 or TRBD2 (5 bases each). V was trimmed by 4 bases and J by 8 bases, leaving 19 bases between them. Germline values: CDR1 SGHRS, CDR2 YFSETQ. There are 15 residues in the CDR3. Here the CDR3 reads CASSLGPVPGDEQFF. In nucleotides, the CDR3 is TGCGCCAGCAGCCTGGGACCCGTGCCGGGCGATGAGCAGTTCTTC.

This clone turned up a few times. The chain is built from TRBV2 and TRBJ1-2, with D uncertain. V lost 2 bases and J lost 4, with 11 bases in between. CDR3 size: 14 residues. Per germline, CDR1 SNHLY and CDR2 FYNNEI. DNA for the CDR3: TGTGCCAGCAGTGAATTGGCAGGTGCCTATGGCTACACCTTC. Protein product: CASSELAGAYGYTF.

On this clone itself: The junction differs from germline at one of its ends, possibly a read error. The chain is built from TRBV7-7 and TRBJ2-1; 13 bases align to TRBD2. The CDR3 covers 16 residues. Germline-derived CDR1 and CDR2 are SSHAT and FNYEAQ (reference sequence). CDR3 residues: CASSPGLAGVSNEQFF. CDR3 nucleotides: TGTGCTAGCAGCCCCGGACTAGCGGGAGTAAGTAATGAGCAGTTCTTC. Full variable domain (outside the CDR3, taken from reference TRBV7-7 and TRBJ2-1): GAGVSQSPRYKVTKRGQDVTLRCDPISSHATLYWYQQALGQGPEFLTYFNYEAQPDKSGLPSDRFSAERPEGSISTLTIQRTEQRDSAMYRCASSPGLAGVSNEQFFGPGTRLTVL.

Details on this clone: Its ends do not fully match the called genes, so a read error is possible. The gene calls are TRBV5-1 and TRBJ2-1; 14 bases agree with TRBD2. From germline, CDR1 is SGHRS and CDR2 YFSETQ. The CDR3 totals 17 residues. For the CDR3, the DNA is TGCGCCAGCAGCACAGGACTAGCGGGAGGACCCTACCATGAGCAGTTCTTC. Its translation: CASSTGLAGGPYHEQFF.

This clone appeared a few times. This chain joins TRBV19 and TRBJ1-1, with D possibly TRBD1 on 5 matching bases. Trimming took off 6 bases at V and 1 base at J, with 12 bases between the two ends. Germline-derived CDR1 and CDR2 are LNHDA and SQIVND (reference sequence). This CDR3 is built from 14 residues. CDR3 coding DNA: TGTGCCAGTAGACCCTCGGGGGGGAACACTGAAGCTTTCTTT. The encoded protein is CASRPSGGNTEAFF.

The V and J genes are TRBV11-2 and TRBJ1-1, with D perhaps TRBD1 (5 bases). Germline V gene data show CDR1 as SGHAT and CDR2 as FQNNGV. The germline V and J ends were trimmed by 3 bases and 1 base, with 12 bases remaining between them. The CDR3 length is 15 residues. The CDR3 region is CASSFKGTANTEAFF. The CDR3 bases are TGTGCCAGCAGCTTTAAAGGGACCGCGAACACTGAAGCTTTCTTT.

The rearrangement links TRBV6-9 to TRBJ2-4, with D unclear. Germline CDR1 is MNHGY and CDR2 is SVAAGI. Trimming cost V 0 bases and J 1 base, with 10 bases left between them. The length of the CDR3 is 16 residues. CDR3 coding DNA: TGTGCCAGCAGTTATTCCTGTCAAAGGGCCAAAAACATTCAGTACTTC. Its translation: CASSYSCQRAKNIQYF.

The V gene is TRBV11-2, the J gene TRBJ1-4; 8 nucleotides line up with TRBD1. From germline, CDR1 is SGHAT and CDR2 FQNNGV. CDR3 length: 16 residues. The V gene end was trimmed by 2 bases and the J gene end by 3 bases; junction bases not matched to a gene: 5. CDR3 in DNA: TGTGCCAGCAGCTTAAATCAGGACAGGGCTAATGAAAAACTGTTTTTT. It translates to CASSLNQDRANEKLFF.

Regarding this clone: A far larger clone is one base from this, pointing to a likely read error. This rearrangement joins TRBV29-1 to TRBJ1-5; weak D call: TRBD1 (6 bases). The germline gives CDR1 SQVTM, CDR2 ANQGSEA. The CDR3 runs 13 residues. The V end lost 6 bases, the J end lost 3 bases, and 12 bases lay between the germline ends. CDR3 DNA sequence: TGCAGCGTCTGGGACAACTACAATCAGCCCCAGCATTTT. It is translated as CSVWDNYNQPQHF.

Worth noting for this clone: The same CDR3 is also encoded by other DNA sequences in this sample. The J gene is TRBJ2-6, the V gene TRBV5-1; a possible D gene is TRBD1 (5 bases). CDR3 size: 15 residues. V gave up 0 bases and J gave up 4 bases, with 8 bases separating them. Per germline, CDR1 SGHRS and CDR2 YFSETQ. The CDR3 sequence: CASSLEGSGANVLTF. In DNA form, the CDR3 reads TGCGCCAGCAGCTTGGAGGGGTCCGGGGCCAACGTCCTGACTTTC.